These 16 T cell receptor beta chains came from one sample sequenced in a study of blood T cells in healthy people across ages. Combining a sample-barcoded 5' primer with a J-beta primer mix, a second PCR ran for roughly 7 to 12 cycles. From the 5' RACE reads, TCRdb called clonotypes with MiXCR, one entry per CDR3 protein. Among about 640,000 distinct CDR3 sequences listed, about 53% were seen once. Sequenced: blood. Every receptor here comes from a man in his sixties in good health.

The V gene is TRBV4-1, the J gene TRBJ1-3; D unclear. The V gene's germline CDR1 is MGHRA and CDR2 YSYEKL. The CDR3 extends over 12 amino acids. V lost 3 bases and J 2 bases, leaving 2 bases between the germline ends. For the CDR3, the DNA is TGCGCCAGCAGCCAGACTGGAAACACCATATATTTT. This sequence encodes CASSQTGNTIYF.

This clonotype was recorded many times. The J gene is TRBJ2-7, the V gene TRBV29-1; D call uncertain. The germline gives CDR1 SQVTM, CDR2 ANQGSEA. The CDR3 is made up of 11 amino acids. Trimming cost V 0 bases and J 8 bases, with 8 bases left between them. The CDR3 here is CSVEDLRQQYF. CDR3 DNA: TGCAGCGTTGAAGATCTGCGACAGCAGTACTTC.

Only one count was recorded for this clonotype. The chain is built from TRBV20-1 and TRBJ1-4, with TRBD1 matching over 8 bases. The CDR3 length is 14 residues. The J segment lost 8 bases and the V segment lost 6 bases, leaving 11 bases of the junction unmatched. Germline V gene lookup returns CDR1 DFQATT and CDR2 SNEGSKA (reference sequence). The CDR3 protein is CSAATDREEEKLFF. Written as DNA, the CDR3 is TGCAGTGCCGCGACGGACAGGGAAGAAGAAAAACTGTTTTTT.

CDR3 DNA sequence: TGTGCCAGCAGCCAAGATAAGGGCAGGGGAGGGGAAAAACTGTTTTTT. Its protein is CASSQDKGRGGEKLFF. J is TRBJ1-4 and V is TRBV4-2; maybe TRBD1 (6 bases). Germline V lookup: CDR1 LGHNA, CDR2 YNFKEQ. V dropped 0 bases and J dropped 8 bases, with 16 bases sitting between them. The CDR3 length is 16 residues.

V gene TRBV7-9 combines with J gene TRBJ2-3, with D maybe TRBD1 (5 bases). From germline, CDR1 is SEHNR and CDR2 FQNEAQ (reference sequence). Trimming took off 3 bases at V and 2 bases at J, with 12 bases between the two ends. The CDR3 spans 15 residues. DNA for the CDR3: TGTGCCAGCAGCTTTGGGTGGGGCGCCACAGATACGCAGTATTTT. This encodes CASSFGWGATDTQYF. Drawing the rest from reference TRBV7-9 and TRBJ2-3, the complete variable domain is DTGVSQNPRHKITKRGQNVTFRCDPISEHNRLYWYRQTLGQGPEFLTYFQNEAQLEKSRLLSDRFSAERPKGSFSTLEIQRTEQGDSAMYLCASSFGWGATDTQYFGPGTRLTVL.

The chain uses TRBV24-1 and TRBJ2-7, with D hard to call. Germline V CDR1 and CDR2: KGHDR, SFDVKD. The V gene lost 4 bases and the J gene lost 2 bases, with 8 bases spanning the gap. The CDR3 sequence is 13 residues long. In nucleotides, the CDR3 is TGTGCCACCAGTGAGGACGAACCCTACGAGCAGTACTTC. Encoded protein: CATSEDEPYEQYF.

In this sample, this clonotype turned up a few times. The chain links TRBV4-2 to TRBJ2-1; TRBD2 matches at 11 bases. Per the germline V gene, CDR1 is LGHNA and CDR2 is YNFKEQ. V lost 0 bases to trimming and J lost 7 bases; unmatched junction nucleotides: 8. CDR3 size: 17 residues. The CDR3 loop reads CASSQDPSSGGWNEQFF. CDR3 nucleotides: TGTGCCAGCAGCCAAGATCCGTCTAGCGGGGGGTGGAATGAGCAGTTCTTC.

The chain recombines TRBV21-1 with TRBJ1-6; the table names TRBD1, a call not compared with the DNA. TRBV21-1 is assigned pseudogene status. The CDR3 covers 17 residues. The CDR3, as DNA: TGTGCCAGCAGCGACCGGACAGGGCGGTCCCATAATTCACCCCTCCACTTT. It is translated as CASSDRTGRSHNSPLHF.

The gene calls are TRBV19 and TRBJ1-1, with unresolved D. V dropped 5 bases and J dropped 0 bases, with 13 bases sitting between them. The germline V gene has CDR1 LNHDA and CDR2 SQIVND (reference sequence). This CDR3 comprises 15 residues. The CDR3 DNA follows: TGTGCCAGTAGTCCAAGGGTGAGGATGAACACTGAAGCTTTCTTT. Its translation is CASSPRVRMNTEAFF. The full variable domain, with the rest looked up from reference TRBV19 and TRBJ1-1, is DGGITQSPKYLFRKEGQNVTLSCEQNLNHDAMYWYRQDPGQGLRLIYYSQIVNDFQKGDIAEGYSVSREKKESFPLTVTSAQKNPTAFYLCASSPRVRMNTEAFFGQGTRLTVV.

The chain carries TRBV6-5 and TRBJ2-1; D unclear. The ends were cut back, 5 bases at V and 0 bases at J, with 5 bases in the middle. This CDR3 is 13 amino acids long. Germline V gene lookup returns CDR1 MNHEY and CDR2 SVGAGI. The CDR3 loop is CASSAFSYNEQFF. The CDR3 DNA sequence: TGTGCCAGCAGTGCTTTCTCCTACAATGAGCAGTTCTTC.

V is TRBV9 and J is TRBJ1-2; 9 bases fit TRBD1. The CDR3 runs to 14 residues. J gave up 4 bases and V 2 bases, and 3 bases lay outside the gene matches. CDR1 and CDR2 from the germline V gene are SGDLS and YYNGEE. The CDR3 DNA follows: TGTGCCAGCAGCGTGGGGACAGGGTCCTATGGCTACACCTTC. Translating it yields CASSVGTGSYGYTF.

CDR3 nucleotide sequence: TGTGCCAGCACCCTGACCAATTCTAATGAAAAACTGTTTTTT. It specifies CASTLTNSNEKLFF. This chain joins TRBV28 and TRBJ1-4, with unresolved D. CDR1 and CDR2 from the germline V gene are MDHEN and SYDVKM. CDR3 size: 14 residues. V was trimmed by 7 bases and J by 3 bases, leaving 12 bases between them.

CDR3 protein: CASSGTGWVPDEQFF. Here the CDR3 DNA reads TGTGCCAGCAGTGGGACGGGATGGGTACCTGACGAGCAGTTCTTC. The genes are TRBV25-1 and TRBJ2-4; a possible D gene is TRBD2 (5 bases). Matching the DNA end better, TRBJ2-1 makes the J call doubtful. There are 15 residues in the CDR3. CDR1 and CDR2 from the germline V gene are MGHDK and SYGVNS.

The CDR3 region has the DNA TGTGCCAGCAGCGTAGGATATAGCGGGGTGGAGACCCAGTACTTC. It codes for CASSVGYSGVETQYF. This chain links TRBV9 with TRBJ2-5, with 8 nucleotides matching TRBD2. This CDR3 is built from 15 residues. V shed 0 bases and J 5 bases; nucleotides not matched to a gene: 6. Looked up from germline, CDR1 is SGDLS and CDR2 is YYNGEE.

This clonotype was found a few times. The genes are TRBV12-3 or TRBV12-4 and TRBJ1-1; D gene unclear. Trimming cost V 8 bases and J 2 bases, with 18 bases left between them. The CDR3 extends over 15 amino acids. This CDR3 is CASAFWAQVNTEAFF. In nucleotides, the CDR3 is TGTGCCAGCGCCTTTTGGGCCCAGGTCAACACTGAAGCTTTCTTT.

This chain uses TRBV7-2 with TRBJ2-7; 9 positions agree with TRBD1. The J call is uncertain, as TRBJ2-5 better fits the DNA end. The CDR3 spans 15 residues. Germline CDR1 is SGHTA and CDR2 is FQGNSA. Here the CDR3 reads CASNRAGQGYETQYF. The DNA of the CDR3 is TGTGCCAGCAACCGTGCGGGACAGGGATATGAGACCCAGTACTTC.